One sample yielded the 21 T cell receptor beta chains listed below, sequenced in a study of cytomegalovirus exposure and HLA in healthy donors (dated by TCRdb to 2015 to 2018). The method was the immunoSEQ multiplex PCR assay. TCRdb obtained this table from immuneACCESS and retained in-frame rearrangements with V and J assigned. These tables miss some clones; where compared with another copy, unresolved V genes account for less than half of the shortfall, and the remainder is unexplained. This sample holds about 310,000 clones; 88% were observed only once. The ten largest clones take up over 0.9% of the sample. Sequencing input: PBMCs. These receptors all come from a man aged 25 to 40 in good health and CMV-seronegative.

The V call is TRBV27, the J call TRBJ1-2; TRBD1 matches at 7 bases. CDR3 length: 14 amino acids. Germline CDR1 and CDR2: MNHEY and SMNVEV (reference sequence). V dropped 0 bases and J dropped 8; count of bases not matched to a gene: 6. The CDR3 is CASSLSIGGVGYTF. The CDR3 DNA sequence: TGTGCCAGCAGTTTATCGATAGGGGGCGTGGGCTACACCTTC.

V and J are TRBV2 and TRBJ1-5; D may be TRBD1 (5 bases). The CDR3 totals 14 residues. The germline V and J ends were trimmed by 6 bases and 4 bases, with 13 bases remaining between them. CDR1 and CDR2 from the germline V gene are SNHLY and FYNNEI. The CDR3 loop is CASRATVANQPQHF. CDR3 nucleotide sequence: TGTGCCAGCAGAGCGACAGTAGCAAATCAGCCCCAGCATTTT.

Worth noting for this clone: This CDR3 is also generated by other DNA sequences in the sample. This chain links TRBV10-1 with TRBJ1-1; a possible D gene is TRBD1 (6 bases). In germline, CDR1 is WNHNN, CDR2 SYGVQD (reference sequence). CDR3 length: 14 amino acids. The V end was cut by 0 bases, the J end by 5 bases, with 10 bases between. The CDR3 DNA follows: TGCGCCAGCAGTGAGTCAGGGGGGGGTACTGAAGCTTTCTTT. It yields the protein CASSESGGGTEAFF.

The rearrangement uses TRBV7-9 and TRBJ2-7, with TRBD2 matching 11 bases. This CDR3 comprises 15 residues. Trimming removed 5 bases from V and 5 bases from J; junction bases left unmatched: 8. The germline gives CDR1 SEHNR, CDR2 FQNEAQ (reference sequence). This chain's CDR3 is CASSPPGLAANEQYF. The CDR3 region has the DNA TGTGCCAGCAGCCCCCCGGGACTAGCGGCCAACGAGCAGTACTTC.

The chain carries TRBV2 and TRBJ2-2; 7 nucleotides match TRBD2. Per germline, CDR1 SNHLY and CDR2 FYNNEI. With V trimmed by 6 bases and J by 3 bases, 4 bases remained unmatched. The CDR3 length is 14 residues. In DNA form, the CDR3 reads TGTGCCAGCAGGGGAGGGGTTGACACCGGGGAGCTGTTTTTT. This gives the protein CASRGGVDTGELFF.

The chain joins TRBV7-2 to TRBJ1-5, with D maybe TRBD1 (5 bases). Trimming removed 0 bases at V and 4 bases at J, with 7 bases between. Per the germline V gene, CDR1 is SGHTA and CDR2 is FQGNSA. The CDR3 spans 14 residues. The CDR3 reads CASSLAQGNQPQHF. DNA of the CDR3: TGTGCCAGCAGCTTAGCGCAGGGAAATCAGCCCCAGCATTTT.

V usage is TRBV7-9 and J usage is TRBJ2-1; 11 bases agree with TRBD2. CDR3 length: 17 residues. The V gene's germline CDR1 is SEHNR and CDR2 FQNEAQ (reference sequence). V shed 2 bases, J shed 4 bases, and the junction held 7 bases outside the gene matches. The CDR3 loop is CASSLTSGGLRYNEQFF. The CDR3 coding sequence is TGTGCCAGCAGCTTAACTAGCGGGGGCCTTAGATACAATGAGCAGTTCTTC.

The J gene is TRBJ1-2, the V gene TRBV19, with D possibly TRBD1 on 6 matching bases. Germline-derived CDR1 and CDR2 are LNHDA and SQIVND (reference sequence). Trimming took 3 bases from V and 1 from J, leaving 9 bases between them. There are 14 residues in the CDR3. The CDR3: CASSIWGLNYGYTF. Here the CDR3 DNA reads TGTGCCAGTAGTATCTGGGGGCTTAACTATGGCTACACCTTC.

This chain joins TRBV14 and TRBJ2-7; 10 bases are shared with TRBD2. CDR1 is SGHDN, CDR2 FVKESK, per germline. The J segment lost 0 bases and the V segment lost 1 base, leaving 0 bases of the junction unmatched. This CDR3 is built from 15 residues. CDR3 protein: CASSQGLAGSYEQYF. CDR3 DNA sequence: TGTGCCAGCAGCCAAGGACTAGCGGGCTCCTACGAGCAGTACTTC.

The chain employs TRBV29-1 and TRBJ1-2; TRBD1 matches 7 bases. The CDR3 spans 15 residues. Germline values: CDR1 SQVTM, CDR2 ANQGSEA. The CDR3 here is CITSGNTGAGGGYTF. In DNA, the CDR3 is TGCATTACGTCCGGGAATACAGGGGCCGGCGGCGGCTACACCTTC. Together with reference TRBV29-1 and TRBJ1-2, the CDR3 gives the full variable domain: SAVISQKPSRDICQRGTSLTIQCQVDSQVTMMFWYRQQPGQSLTLIATANQGSEATYESGFVIDKFPISRPNLTFSTLTVSNMSPEDSSIYLCITSGNTGAGGGYTFGSGTRLTVV.

V and J are TRBV6-5 and TRBJ1-2, with D possibly matching TRBD1 (5 bases). The CDR3 has 13 residues. From germline, CDR1 is MNHEY and CDR2 SVGAGI. The V end lost 4 bases, the J end lost 8 bases, and 14 bases lay between the germline ends. The CDR3 sequence: CASSSAGRRGYTF. The CDR3 region has the DNA TGTGCCAGCAGTTCTGCAGGGCGGAGAGGCTACACCTTC.

The J gene is TRBJ1-3, the V gene TRBV2, with TRBD1 matching 10 bases. Trimming took 4 bases from V and 3 from J; bases not matched to a gene: 3. Germline CDR1 is SNHLY and CDR2 is FYNNEI. The CDR3 consists of 15 residues. CDR3 loop: CASSADRGLGNTIYF. The CDR3 DNA sequence: TGTGCCAGCAGTGCAGACAGGGGGCTTGGAAACACCATATATTTT. The whole variable domain, remainder taken from reference TRBV2 and TRBJ1-3, is EPEVTQTPSHQVTQMGQEVILRCVPISNHLYFYWYRQILGQKVEFLVSFYNNEISEKSEIFDDQFSVERPDGSNFTLKIRSTKLEDSAMYFCASSADRGLGNTIYFGEGSWLTVV.

The chain is built from TRBV6-1 and TRBJ1-5; 9 bases map to TRBD1. The CDR3 runs to 13 residues. The V gene end was trimmed by 7 bases and the J gene end by 7 bases; junction bases not matched to a gene: 5. Germline V gives CDR1 MNHNS, CDR2 SASEGT. The DNA for the CDR3 is TGTGCCAGCAAGGGACAGGGAGAACAGCCCCAGCATTTT. It yields the protein CASKGQGEQPQHF.

CDR3 sequence (DNA): TGTGCCAGCAGCTTAGTTCGGGGGAACGGGGAGCTGTTTTTT. Its protein is CASSLVRGNGELFF. This chain uses TRBV7-2 with TRBJ2-2, with a tentative D call TRBD2 (6 bases). The V end was cut by 1 base, the J end by 7 bases, with 10 bases between. Germline assignment: CDR1 SGHTA and CDR2 FQGNSA. The CDR3 covers 14 residues.

The chain uses TRBV6-5 and TRBJ2-7, with a possible D match to TRBD1 (6 bases). The CDR3 covers 14 residues. The germline V and J ends were trimmed by 4 bases and 2 bases, with 12 bases remaining between them. Per the germline V gene, CDR1 is MNHEY and CDR2 is SVGAGI. This CDR3 reads CASSLLDSPYEQYF. The CDR3 bases are TGTGCCAGCAGTTTATTGGACAGTCCCTACGAGCAGTACTTC.

The chain carries TRBV11-2 and TRBJ1-3, with TRBD1 identical over 9 bases. CDR1 is SGHAT and CDR2 is FQNNGV in the germline V gene. Losses at the gene ends were 3 bases for V and 2 bases for J; bases not matched to a gene: 2. The CDR3 spans 15 residues. CDR3 nucleotide sequence: TGTGCCAGCAGCTTGGACAGGGGCCCTGGAAACACCATATATTTT. Translated: CASSLDRGPGNTIYF.

The genes are TRBV4-1 and TRBJ2-1; TRBD2 is a possible D gene (5 bases). Trimming stripped 3 bases from V and 11 bases from J, with 23 bases between. CDR3 length: 16 amino acids. Germline values: CDR1 MGHRA, CDR2 YSYEKL. CDR3 coding DNA: TGCGCCAGCAGCCATCGTGGGCAGCGGCGCGACCTTCAGCAGTTCTTC. Its protein is CASSHRGQRRDLQQFF.

This clone was detected only once. The chain carries TRBV10-3 and TRBJ1-2; maybe TRBD1 (5 bases). The CDR3 loop spans 13 amino acids. Germline V lookup: CDR1 ENHRY, CDR2 SYGVKD. Trimming left V 3 bases short and J 1 base short, with 6 bases between. CDR3 in amino acids: CAISEDSNYGYTF. The CDR3 DNA sequence: TGTGCCATCAGTGAAGACAGTAACTATGGCTACACCTTC.

V gene TRBV19 combines with J gene TRBJ2-5, with 7 bases aligning to TRBD2. J was trimmed by 2 bases and V by 3 bases; bases with no gene match: 6. This CDR3 has 15 residues. Germline V lookup: CDR1 LNHDA, CDR2 SQIVND (reference sequence). CDR3 nucleotide sequence: TGTGCCAGTAGTATCCGGACTAGTATACAAGAGACCCAGTACTTC. It codes for CASSIRTSIQETQYF.

This chain uses TRBV6-5 with TRBJ1-1; TRBD1 agrees at 10 bases. This CDR3 region has 13 residues. J lost 10 bases, V lost 7 bases, and 9 bases had no gene match. From germline, CDR1 is MNHEY and CDR2 SVGAGI. CDR3 in DNA: TGTGCCAGCATACGGGACAGGGGAGGGAGAGCTTTCTTT. Translating it yields CASIRDRGGRAFF.

In DNA, the CDR3 is TGTGCCAGCAGCTTAACGGGGACAGGGTCGAGGAACATTCAGTACTTC. This encodes CASSLTGTGSRNIQYF. The J gene is TRBJ2-4, the V gene TRBV7-9, with 9 positions matching TRBD1. V was clipped by 2 bases and J by 7 bases; unmatched bases: 9. Germline-derived CDR1 and CDR2 are SEHNR and FQNEAQ (reference sequence). The CDR3 is made up of 16 amino acids.